This TCR beta chain was recovered during a study of cytomegalovirus exposure and HLA in healthy donors. Study outcomes and limitations: CMV antigen specificity of a few CMV-associated chains was confirmed in vitro. The finding came from a later analysis; first-cohort TCR clusters tended to co-occur in the roughly 120 validation repertoires. As was reported, the classifier diagnosed cytomegalovirus status with high specificity and sensitivity.

In germline, CDR1 is SGHRS, CDR2 YFSETQ. The CDR3 extends over 15 amino acids. V shed 0 bases and J shed 8 bases, with 17 bases lying between them. As to this clone: The antigen is not known.

Libraries were prepared by immunoSEQ multiplex PCR; TCRdb keeps only in-frame clonotypes and omits some of them. The data hold some 54,000 clones, with about 93% observed a single time. This clonotype was obtained from a man younger than 35 in good health and CMV-seronegative. The sample consisted of PBMCs. This rearrangement joins TRBV5-1 to TRBJ1-1, with a weak D call TRBD1 (5 bases). The chain's CDR3 is CASSLAISGSGEAFF. CDR3 nucleotide sequence: TGCGCCAGCAGCTTGGCCATATCAGGGTCTGGGGAAGCTTTCTTT.